The source of this TCR beta chain is a study of CD4+ T cells in melanoma. Findings and caveats of the study: In melanoma, neoantigen-specific CD4+ T cells reportedly differed in differentiation state. CD8+ T cell, macrophage and B cell function reportedly correlated with neoantigen-specific CD4+ T cells.

Of note for this clone: Its antigen is undetermined.

TCRdb keeps only in-frame clones here, not all; method: immunoSEQ multiplex PCR. The data contain roughly 140,000 clones, around 90% of them seen just once; the ten biggest clones take up approximately 1.4%. Germline V gives CDR1 SNHLY, CDR2 FYNNEI. The germline V and J ends were trimmed by 2 bases and 1 base, with 11 bases remaining between them. CDR3 length equals 15 residues. This receptor was identified in a human donor with melanoma. The gene calls are TRBV2 and TRBJ1-1, with a possible D match to TRBD1 (6 bases). The CDR3 DNA follows: TGTGCCAGCAGTGAATTGGGACATCGGAACACTGAAGCTTTCTTT. Translating gives CASSELGHRNTEAFF.